The present entry profiles one T cell receptor beta chain with its context. The data derive from a study of T cells after yellow fever vaccination. UMIs were added to TCR cDNA along with a universal primer site when it was made by 5'RACE template switching. MiXCR, applied by TCRdb to the 5' RACE reads, yields one record per CDR3 protein. The data hold around 600,000 distinct CDR3 sequences, with approximately 13% observed a single time. The sequence derives from a man aged 25 to 40 who received the YFV17D yellow fever vaccine. Sequences were derived from PBMCs, sampled on the day of the yellow fever booster vaccination.

CDR3 nucleotides: TGTGCCAGCAGCCCCGGGTCTCTGTGGGGGCGGCAGTTCTTC. It specifies CASSPGSLWGRQFF. This rearrangement joins TRBV6-2 or TRBV6-3 to TRBJ2-1, with D tentatively TRBD1 (6 bases). This CDR3 comprises 14 residues. Germline V gene lookup returns CDR1 MNHEY and CDR2 SVGEGT. V shed 6 bases and J shed 12 bases, with 21 bases lying between them.